The TCR beta chain under discussion was sequenced for a study of blood T cells in healthy people across ages. A J-beta primer mix and a sample-barcoded 5' primer were used in a second PCR of about 7 to 11 cycles. One entry per CDR3 protein, called by TCRdb with MiXCR from the 5' RACE reads. The sample comprises some 1.6 million distinct CDR3 sequences, around 36% of which are singletons, and 11% rests with the top ten. There are many counts of this clonotype. There are 12 residues in the CDR3. CDR1 MDHEN and CDR2 SYDVKM come from the germline V gene. V was clipped by 4 bases and J by 6 bases, with 10 bases between them.

The clonotype comes from a woman in her twenties or thirties in good health. Material: blood. This chain uses TRBV28 with TRBJ2-7, with D unresolved. This CDR3 reads CASSSGQREQYF. The DNA of the CDR3 is TGTGCCAGCAGTTCTGGGCAGCGCGAGCAGTACTTC.